This T cell receptor (beta chain) was observed in a study of T cell repertoires in cytomegalovirus infection (dated 2019 in TCRdb). For the wider study: Donor HLA type was relevant to the analysis, as public TCR beta signatures indicated carriage of CMV infection together with the matching HLA type. General findings and caveats noted by the study authors: The ex vivo response was dominated by HLA-C-restricted CMV-specific TCR beta clonotypes, which also provided the single most frequent clonotype in two of eight donors. Cumulative frequency of public TCR beta family members discriminated carriers of CMV infection plus the relevant HLA type in this cohort and an independent approximately 370-donor cohort.

Via the germline V gene, CDR1 is SGHTA and CDR2 FQGNSA. Taken from cysteine to phenylalanine, the CDR3 has 14 residues. The only DNA kept is the CDR3, 42 bases in frame from the first base. Trimming accounts for 9 bases at V and 4 bases at J, while the number of junction bases matched to no gene is 6. The sequencer listed for this sample is Illumina HiSeq 1500. Using fastp trimming at Q25 and MiXCR clonotype assembly, TCRdb reanalyzed the public sequencing data and kept in-frame beta chains. Each entry is one CDR3 protein sequence, shown with its most common DNA and genes. The sample table shows about 530,000 distinct CDR3 sequences, and more than 25% are seen once. The top ten hold around 13% of the sample. This clonotype was detected ten times or more. The clone's antigen remains unknown. There are no base qualities to consult, and no much larger clone falls within one base.

Rearrangement joined TRBV7-2 to TRBJ2-3; 11 nucleotides in the junction match TRBD2. The sequence was collected from a human donor in good health (CMV status not recorded). Some clones in this sample may be carry-over from other donors' samples. The specimen sequenced was PBMCs. The CDR3 corresponds to CASNLAGGPDTQYF. The nucleotide sequence reads as follows: TGTGCCAGTAATTTAGCGGGAGGGCCAGATACGCAGTATTTT.